This entry concerns a single T cell receptor (beta chain). The antigen is undetermined. The genomic DNA of each subset was split evenly across several immunoSEQ plates. The data were produced by immunoSEQ multiplex PCR, yet TCRdb's version contains in-frame clones alone and is incomplete. This table has over 2 million clones, less than 95% appearing once. The data derive from a study of shared clonotypes between healthy human individuals. Turning to the study itself: Serving as donors were a couple of women and a few men, whose ages spanned 18 to 49. Study-wide results and caveats: Generation probability values for non-shared clonotypes were lower than those for clonotypes shared by all four donors.

CD45RO-negative, CCR7-positively selected cells formed the naive CD8 fraction, excluding terminally differentiated effector memory CD45RA+ cells. The donors were all Caucasian adults (living in Nashville, Tennessee). The length of the CDR3 is 15 residues. Germline CDR1 SGHVS, CDR2 FNYEAQ. V shed 4 bases, J shed 6 bases, and the junction held 5 bases outside the gene matches. The sequenced material came from naive CD8+ T cells sorted from blood. The sequence came from a man aged 18 to 35 in good health. The rearrangement joins TRBV7-6 to TRBJ2-1, with 11 bases that match TRBD2. This CDR3 is CASSSLAGVTNEQFF. In DNA, the CDR3 is TGTGCCAGCAGCTCACTAGCGGGAGTCACCAATGAGCAGTTCTTC.